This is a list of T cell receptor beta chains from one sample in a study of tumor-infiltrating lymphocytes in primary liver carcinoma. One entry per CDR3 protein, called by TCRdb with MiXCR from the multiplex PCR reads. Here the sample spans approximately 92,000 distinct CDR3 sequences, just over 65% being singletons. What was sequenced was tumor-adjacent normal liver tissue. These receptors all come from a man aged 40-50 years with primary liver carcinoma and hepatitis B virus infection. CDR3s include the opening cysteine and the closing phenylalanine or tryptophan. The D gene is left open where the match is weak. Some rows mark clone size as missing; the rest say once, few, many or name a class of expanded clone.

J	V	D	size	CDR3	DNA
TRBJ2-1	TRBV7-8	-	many	CASSLTGGHEQFF	TGTGCCAGCAGCTTAACTGGGGGACATGAGCAGTTCTTC
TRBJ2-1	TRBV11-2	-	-	CASSLDIVLAMGEQSF	TGTGCCAGCAGTTTGGATATCGTACTAGCCATGGGTGAGCAGTCCTTC
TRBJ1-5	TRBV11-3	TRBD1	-	CASSQARVDRVLCYNHPQHF	TGTGCTAGCAGCCAGGCCCGAGTAGACAGGGTGTTATGCTATAATCACCCCCAGCATTTT
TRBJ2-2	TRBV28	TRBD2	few	CASSLLGIAGGTGELFF	TGTGCCAGCAGTTTATTAGGAATAGCGGGGGGAACCGGGGAGCTGTTTTTT
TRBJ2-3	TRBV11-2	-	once	CASSLGDGTSTDTQYF	TGTGCCAGCAGCTTAGGTGACGGAACTAGTACAGATACGCAGTATTTT
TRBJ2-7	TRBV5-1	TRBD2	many	CASREGGSYEQYF	TGCGCCAGCCGGGAGGGGGGCTCCTACGAGCAGTACTTC
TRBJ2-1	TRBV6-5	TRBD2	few	CASSLRLAGGSANERFF	TGTGCCAGCAGTCTGCGACTAGCAGGAGGGTCTGCCAATGAGCGGTTCTTC
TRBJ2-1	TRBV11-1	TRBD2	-	CASILGLAGEVDNEQFF	TGTGCCAGTATCCTGGGACTAGCGGGAGAAGTTGACAATGAGCAATTCTTC
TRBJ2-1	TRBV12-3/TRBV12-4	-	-	CVSGPQGYNEQFF	TGTGTCAGCGGACCCCAAGGGTATAATGAGCAGTTCTTC
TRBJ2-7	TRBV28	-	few	CASGFSGTSYEQYF	TGTGCCAGCGGTTTTAGCGGCACCTCCTACGAGCAGTACTTC
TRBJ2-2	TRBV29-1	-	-	CSISRDSGTGELIF	TGCAGCATTTCTCGCGATTCGGGAACCGGGGAGCTGATTTTT
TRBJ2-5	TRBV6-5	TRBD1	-	CASSLDRETRYF	TGTGCCAGCAGCCTAGACAGGGAGACCCGGTACTTC
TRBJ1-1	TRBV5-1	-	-	CASSLYPTDNTEAFF	TGCGCCAGCAGCTTGTATCCCACAGATAACACTGAAGCTTTCTTT
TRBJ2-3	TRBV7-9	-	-	CGSSSGSTDTQYF	TGTGGCAGCTCTTCCGGGAGTACAGATACGCAGTATTTT
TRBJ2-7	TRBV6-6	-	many	CASSYFGSTDEQYF	TGTGCCAGCAGTTACTTTGGCAGTACCGACGAGCAGTACTTC
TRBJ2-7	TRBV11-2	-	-	CASDLAASSSYEQYF	TGTGCCAGCGACTTGGCTGCGTCTAGCTCTTACGAGCAGTACTTC
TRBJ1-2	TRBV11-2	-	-	CASSRTYSDGGLDYTF	TGTGCCAGCAGCAGGACCTACAGCGACGGGGGACTAGACTACACCTTC
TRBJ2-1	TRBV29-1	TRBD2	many	CSVNSGSSYNEQFF	TGCAGCGTAAATAGCGGGAGCTCCTACAATGAGCAGTTCTTC
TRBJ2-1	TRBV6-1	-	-	CASSPKRRGEEGSYNEQFF	TGTGCCAGCAGTCCTAAGCGGAGAGGGGAGGAAGGCTCCTACAATGAGCAGTTCTTC
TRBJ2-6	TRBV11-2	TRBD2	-	CTSSSGLVGFFSGANVLTF	TGTACCAGCAGCTCCGGACTAGTGGGTTTCTTCTCTGGGGCCAACGTCCTGACTTTC
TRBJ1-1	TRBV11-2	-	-	CASIVEGVGTEAFF	TGTGCCAGTATCGTGGAGGGTGTGGGCACTGAAGCTTTCTTT
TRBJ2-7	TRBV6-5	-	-	CASSYSGHGGEQYF	TGTGCCAGTAGTTACTCCGGACATGGTGGAGAGCAGTACTTC
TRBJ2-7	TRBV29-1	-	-	CSVFSGPHEQYF	TGCAGTGTTTTCAGTGGGCCCCACGAGCAGTACTTC
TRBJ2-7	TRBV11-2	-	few	CASNLTDGAYEQYF	TGTGCCAGCAACTTAACGGACGGAGCCTATGAGCAGTACTTC
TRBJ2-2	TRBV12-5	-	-	CTSGPPGTTNTGELFF	TGTACTAGTGGTCCTCCGGGGACCACGAACACAGGGGAGCTGTTTTTT
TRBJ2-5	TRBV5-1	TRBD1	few	CASRTGTGVETQYF	TGCGCCAGCAGGACCGGGACAGGGGTGGAGACCCAGTACTTC
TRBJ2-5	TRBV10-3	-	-	CTISASGQETQYF	TGTACCATCAGTGCCAGTGGACAAGAGACCCAGTACTTC
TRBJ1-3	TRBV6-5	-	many	CASRDLSSGNTIYF	TGTGCCAGCCGGGACTTGAGCTCTGGAAACACCATATATTTT
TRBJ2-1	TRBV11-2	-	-	CASSRIGLQEQFF	TGTGCTAGCAGCCGAATCGGCTTGCAAGAGCAGTTCTTC
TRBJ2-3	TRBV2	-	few	CASSRDWRTDTQYF	TGTGCCAGCAGTAGAGACTGGCGCACAGATACGCAGTATTTT
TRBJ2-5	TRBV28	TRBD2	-	CASTEGGGEAQYF	TGTGCCAGCACCGAGGGCGGGGGAGAGGCCCAGTACTTC
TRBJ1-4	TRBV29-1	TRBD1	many	CSAAGTGEEKLFF	TGCAGCGCCGCCGGGACAGGGGAAGAAAAACTGTTTTTT
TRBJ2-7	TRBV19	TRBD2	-	CVSSIKLADVEQYF	TGTGTCAGTAGTATAAAACTAGCGGACGTCGAGCAGTACTTC
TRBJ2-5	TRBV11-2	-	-	CASSPMALAEETHYF	TGTGCCAGCAGCCCGATGGCACTAGCTGAAGAGACCCATTACTTC
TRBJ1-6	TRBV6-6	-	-	CASSRDGPRSPLHF	TGTGCCAGCAGCCGGGACGGCCCACGATCACCCCTCCACTTT
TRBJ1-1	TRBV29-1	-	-	CSITTGEGIEAFF	TGCAGCATCACTACAGGTGAGGGCATTGAAGCTTTCTTT
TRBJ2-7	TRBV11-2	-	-	CASSSSRNRHERYF	TGTGCCAGCAGCTCTAGCAGGAACCGCCACGAGCGGTACTTC
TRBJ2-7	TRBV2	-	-	CANSELAEGREQYF	TGTGCCAACAGTGAGTTAGCGGAAGGGAGGGAGCAGTACTTC
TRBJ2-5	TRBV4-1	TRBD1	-	CASSHHYRGRVETQYF	TGCGCCAGCAGCCACCATTACAGGGGGCGCGTAGAGACACAGTACTTC
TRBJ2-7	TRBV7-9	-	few	CASSLTNYEQYF	TGTGCCAGCAGCTTGACTAACTACGAGCAGTACTTC
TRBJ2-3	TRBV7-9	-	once	CANSNNRADTQYF	TGTGCCAACAGCAATAACAGAGCAGATACGCAGTATTTT
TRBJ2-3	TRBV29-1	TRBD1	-	CSGGGRGLTDTQYF	TGCAGCGGAGGGGGTAGGGGGCTCACAGATACGCAGTATTTT
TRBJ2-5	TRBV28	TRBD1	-	CASTPGGSESQYF	TGTGCCAGCACCCCAGGGGGCAGTGAGAGCCAGTACTTC
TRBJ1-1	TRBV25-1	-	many	CASTDKRTEAFF	TGTGCCAGCACGGACAAGAGGACTGAAGCTTTCTTT
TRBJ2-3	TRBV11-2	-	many	CASSPWPTSTDTQYF	TGTGCCAGCAGCCCCTGGCCTACTAGCACAGATACGCAGTATTTT
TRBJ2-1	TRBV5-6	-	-	CASSFYSGARSYDEQFF	TGTGCCAGCAGCTTCTATAGCGGAGCCAGGTCCTACGATGAGCAGTTCTTC